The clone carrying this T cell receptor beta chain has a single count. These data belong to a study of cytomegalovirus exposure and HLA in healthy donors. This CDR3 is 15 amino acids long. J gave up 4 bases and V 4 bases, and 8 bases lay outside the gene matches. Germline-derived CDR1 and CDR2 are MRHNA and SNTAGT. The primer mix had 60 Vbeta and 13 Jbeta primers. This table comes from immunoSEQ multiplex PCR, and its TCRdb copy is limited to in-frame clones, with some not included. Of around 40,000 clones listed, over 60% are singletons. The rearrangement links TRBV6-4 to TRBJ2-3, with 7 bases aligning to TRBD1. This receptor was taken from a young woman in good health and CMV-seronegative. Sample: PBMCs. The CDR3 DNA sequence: TGTGCCAGCAGTGCAGGGGGAACTACCTCAGATACGCAGTATTTT. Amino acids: CASSAGGTTSDTQYF.